Described below is a single T cell receptor beta chain sequence and its context. Its antigen is still unknown. TCR beta cDNA libraries had unique molecular identifiers. The authors obtained 540,000 or so cDNA molecules from roughly 1 to 10 million T cells. TCRdb recomputed calls from the PCR reads with MiXCR, one row per CDR3 protein. Of 750,000 to 950,000 distinct CDR3 sequences detected, around 42% appear once; the ten largest clones hold roughly 4.9%. These data come from a study of post-analysis software for immune sequencing data. Study results and caveats: A significant reduction in normalized Chao1 diversity was observed in multiple sclerosis patients versus controls. Controls had lower frequencies than patients of about 5 TRBV segments, which included TRBV5-6, TRBV5-1 and TRBV20-1.

CDR1 and CDR2 (germline): SQVTM, ANQGSEA. The CDR3 totals 13 residues. The sample comprised blood. The clonotype originates from a girl aged 10-17 years with multiple sclerosis. The V gene is TRBV29-1, the J gene TRBJ1-1; the match to TRBD1 covers 7 bases. CDR3 DNA sequence: TGCGCACTCAACAGGGGTGTGGGCACTGAAGCTTTCTTT. It codes for CALNRGVGTEAFF.